Presented here are 27 T cell receptor beta chains from one specimen sequenced in a study of blood T cell repertoires in COVID-19. TCRdb's table, derived via immunoSEQ multiplex PCR, lists solely in-frame clones and lacks some. The sample lists fewer than 120,000 clones, around 76% occurring once. Sequencing was done on a sample of peripheral blood. The source of these receptors is a woman of 80 years or more with acute or convalescent COVID-19.

The rearrangement uses TRBV5-1 and TRBJ2-3, with D tentatively TRBD1 (6 bases). This CDR3 has 16 amino acids. Germline CDR1 SGHRS, CDR2 YFSETQ. V shed 0 bases and J shed 6 bases, with 17 bases lying between them. The CDR3 region is CASSLGTGYGQDTQYF. CDR3 nucleotide sequence: TGCGCCAGCAGCTTGGGTACAGGGTACGGGCAGGATACGCAGTATTTT. Full variable domain (outside the CDR3, taken from reference TRBV5-1 and TRBJ2-3): KAGVTQTPRYLIKTRGQQVTLSCSPISGHRSVSWYQQTPGQGLQFLFEYFSETQRNKGNFPGRFSGRQFSNSRSEMNVSTLELGDSALYLCASSLGTGYGQDTQYFGPGTRLTVL.

The chain carries TRBV12-3 or TRBV12-4 and TRBJ2-2; unclear D gene. The CDR3 length is 13 residues. Trimming shortened V by 1 base and J by 6 bases, and 6 bases separated the two germline ends. CDR3 region: CASSLGYSGELFF. For the CDR3, the DNA is TGTGCCAGCAGTTTAGGCTACTCCGGGGAGCTGTTTTTT.

This chain links TRBV6-1 with TRBJ1-5; no reliable D call. Germline V gene sequence: CDR1 MNHNS, CDR2 SASEGT. V was trimmed by 2 bases and J by 1 base, leaving 3 bases between them. The CDR3 consists of 13 residues. The CDR3 nucleotides are TGTGCCAGCAGTGAACAGAGCAATCAGCCCCAGCATTTT. Amino acid sequence: CASSEQSNQPQHF.

The chain uses TRBV5-1 and TRBJ1-4; D is possibly TRBD1 (6 bases). The germline gives CDR1 SGHRS, CDR2 YFSETQ. V lost 4 bases, J lost 5 bases, and 9 bases lay in between. The CDR3 runs to 13 residues. The DNA for the CDR3 is TGCGCCAGCAGCCCAGACAGGAATGAAAAACTGTTTTTT. Amino acid sequence: CASSPDRNEKLFF.

This chain joins TRBV23-1 and TRBJ2-3; D might be TRBD2 (6 bases). TRBV23-1 is marked as an open reading frame, function uncertain. Trimming removed 5 bases at V and 6 bases at J, with 12 bases between. The CDR3 length is 13 residues. This CDR3 is CASSEERGDTQYF. As DNA, the CDR3 is TGCGCCAGCAGTGAAGAACGGGGGGATACGCAGTATTTT.

This chain joins TRBV19 and TRBJ2-2; maybe TRBD2 (5 bases). The CDR3 extends over 15 amino acids. V was clipped by 5 bases and J by 4 bases, with 14 bases between them. Germline CDR1 LNHDA, CDR2 SQIVND (reference sequence). CDR3 loop: CASSDVASLTGELFF. CDR3 sequence (DNA): TGTGCCAGTAGTGATGTCGCTAGCCTCACCGGGGAGCTGTTTTTT.

The CDR3 region has the DNA TGTGCCAGCAGTTACACAGGGAACGAGCAGTACTTC. Its protein product is CASSYTGNEQYF. The chain uses TRBV6-2 or TRBV6-3 and TRBJ2-7; D possibly corresponds to TRBD1 (6 bases). V lost 2 bases and J 5 bases, leaving 7 bases between the germline ends. This CDR3 region has 12 residues. Germline V lookup: CDR1 MNHEY, CDR2 SVGEGT.

This chain links TRBV5-1 with TRBJ1-1, with no clear D. The germline gives CDR1 SGHRS, CDR2 YFSETQ. There are 13 residues in the CDR3. V was shortened by 4 bases and J by 3 bases, with 10 bases between the two germline ends. CDR3 nucleotides: TGCGCCAGCAGCAGTATGAGGGACACTGAAGCTTTCTTT. Translation gives CASSSMRDTEAFF.

The chain employs TRBV11-2 and TRBJ1-2; perhaps TRBD1 as D (6 bases). Per the germline V gene, CDR1 is SGHAT and CDR2 is FQNNGV. This CDR3 region has 16 residues. V lost 5 bases and J 2 bases, leaving 18 bases between the germline ends. CDR3 sequence reads: CASSHLGQTSNYGYTF. The CDR3 coding sequence is TGTGCCAGCAGCCACCTCGGACAGACAAGCAACTATGGCTACACCTTC.

The chain uses TRBV7-9 and TRBJ1-1, with TRBD1 identical over 12 bases. Trimming cost V 5 bases and J 4 bases; bases outside gene matches: 5. The CDR3 loop spans 15 amino acids. Germline V gene data show CDR1 as SEHNR and CDR2 as FQNEAQ (reference sequence). The CDR3 here is CASSPGQGASTEAFF. CDR3 DNA sequence: TGTGCCAGCAGCCCGGGACAGGGGGCAAGCACTGAAGCTTTCTTT.

This chain connects TRBV7-8 to TRBJ2-7, with TRBD1 identical over 8 bases. The CDR3 has 16 amino acids. Per germline, CDR1 SGHVS and CDR2 FQNEAQ. J lost 2 bases, V lost 0 bases, and 6 bases had no gene match. The CDR3 here is CASSLAGGQGTYEQYF. Here the CDR3 DNA reads TGTGCCAGCAGCTTAGCGGGAGGACAGGGAACCTACGAGCAGTACTTC.

The chain carries TRBV5-4 and TRBJ2-1; 14 positions agree with TRBD2. Losses at the gene ends were 2 bases for V and 6 bases for J; bases not matched to a gene: 1. The CDR3 length is 15 residues. CDR1 SGHNT and CDR2 YYREEE come from the germline V gene (reference sequence). The CDR3 spells CASSFGTSGSNEQFF. CDR3 bases: TGTGCCAGCAGCTTCGGGACTAGCGGGAGCAATGAGCAGTTCTTC.

The rearrangement joins TRBV5-4 to TRBJ2-7, with 8 bases matching TRBD2. Trimming removed 2 bases from V and 4 bases from J; junction bases left unmatched: 5. The CDR3 loop spans 14 amino acids. Germline CDR1 is SGHNT and CDR2 is YYREEE (reference sequence). The CDR3 region has the DNA TGTGCCAGCAGCTTATCGGGGGGGCTTTACGAGCAGTACTTC. It is translated as CASSLSGGLYEQYF.

The chain uses TRBV19 and TRBJ2-3; 7 nucleotides agree with TRBD1. Unmatched junction bases numbered 4, after V lost 5 bases and J lost 2 bases. The CDR3 contains 14 residues. Germline values: CDR1 LNHDA, CDR2 SQIVND (reference sequence). CDR3: CASSDRAHTDTQYF. The CDR3 DNA sequence: TGTGCCAGTAGTGACAGGGCACACACAGATACGCAGTATTTT.

This chain links TRBV5-1 with TRBJ2-7, with a weak D call TRBD1 (6 bases). Germline V gene data show CDR1 as SGHRS and CDR2 as YFSETQ. V lost 0 bases and J lost 5, with 18 bases in between. The CDR3 has 16 amino acids. CDR3 in DNA: TGCGCCAGCAGCTTGGGGACAGTCCCCGTAGAGCACGAGCAGTACTTC. Its protein product is CASSLGTVPVEHEQYF.

The chain is built from TRBV18 and TRBJ1-1, with a tentative D call TRBD1 (5 bases). CDR1 KGHSH and CDR2 LQKENI come from the germline V gene. This CDR3 contains 15 residues. V was clipped by 3 bases and J by 1 base, with 12 bases between them. The CDR3 DNA is TGTGCCAGCTCACCGGGGAGGGGCTCGAACACTGAAGCTTTCTTT. Translated: CASSPGRGSNTEAFF.

This chain joins TRBV5-1 and TRBJ2-3; D is uncertain. Trimming removed 2 bases from V and 0 bases from J, with 4 bases in between. This CDR3 is 13 amino acids long. Germline values: CDR1 SGHRS, CDR2 YFSETQ. CDR3 nucleotide sequence: TGCGCCAGCAGCTTCTCTAGCACAGATACGCAGTATTTT. Translating gives CASSFSSTDTQYF.

V and J are TRBV18 and TRBJ1-2; no reliable D call. CDR1 KGHSH and CDR2 LQKENI come from the germline V gene. CDR3 length equals 17 residues. V lost 3 bases and J 7 bases, leaving 24 bases between the germline ends. The CDR3 nucleotides read TGTGCCAGCTCACCCAACCGACTCCGGGATCCTGGGAGTGGCTACACCTTC. It encodes CASSPNRLRDPGSGYTF.

V gene TRBV6-5 combines with J gene TRBJ2-7; 8 bases map to TRBD1. This CDR3 has 13 residues. Germline CDR1 and CDR2: MNHEY and SVGAGI. The J segment lost 2 bases and the V segment lost 6 bases, leaving 3 bases of the junction unmatched. The CDR3 coding sequence is TGTGCCAGCAGCCGGGACAGGCCCTACGAGCAGTACTTC. Protein: CASSRDRPYEQYF.

The V call is TRBV5-1, the J call TRBJ1-4; the match to TRBD1 covers 7 bases. The CDR3 runs 16 residues. Trimming at V came to 0 bases and at J to 7 bases, leaving 9 bases not matched to a gene. Germline V gene lookup returns CDR1 SGHRS and CDR2 YFSETQ. CDR3 region: CASSLAPDRVGEKLFF. The DNA of the CDR3 is TGCGCCAGCAGCTTGGCCCCCGACAGGGTTGGTGAAAAACTGTTTTTT.

The chain employs TRBV5-1 and TRBJ1-1; maybe TRBD1 (6 bases). Germline CDR1 and CDR2: SGHRS and YFSETQ. V lost 2 bases and J 4 bases, leaving 12 bases between the germline ends. The CDR3 consists of 14 residues. The CDR3 nucleotides are TGCGCCAGCAGCTTATTAGAAGGGGGCACTGAAGCTTTCTTT. Amino acid sequence: CASSLLEGGTEAFF.

About this clone: Distinct nucleotide sequences in the sample also encode this CDR3. The rearrangement joins TRBV6-2 or TRBV6-3 to TRBJ2-5, with TRBD1 as a possible D gene (6 bases). In germline, CDR1 is MNHEY, CDR2 SVGEGT. The V end lost 6 bases, the J end lost 5 bases, and 13 bases lay between the germline ends. The CDR3 has 13 residues. In nucleotides, the CDR3 is TGTGCCAGCAGCTATACAGGGAAGGAGACCCAGTACTTC. The encoded protein is CASSYTGKETQYF.

V usage is TRBV20-1 and J usage is TRBJ2-4; D is ambiguous. Germline V gives CDR1 DFQATT, CDR2 SNEGSKA (reference sequence). This CDR3 spans 11 amino acids. The chain's CDR3 is CSPGAKNIQYF. CDR3 DNA: TGCAGCCCCGGAGCCAAAAACATTCAGTACTTC.

This clone was picked up one time. The chain uses TRBV5-1 and TRBJ2-1; 8 bases are a match to TRBD2. CDR3 length equals 16 residues. Germline trimming cut 0 bases from V and 7 bases from J; bases unmatched to any gene: 9. Germline V gives CDR1 SGHRS, CDR2 YFSETQ. CDR3 DNA: TGCGCCAGCAGCTTGGAGACTAGCGATAGGGGGAATGAGCAGTTCTTC. It encodes CASSLETSDRGNEQFF.

This rearrangement joins TRBV6-5 to TRBJ1-5, with D possibly matching TRBD1 (5 bases). This CDR3 contains 13 residues. CDR1 MNHEY and CDR2 SVGAGI come from the germline V gene. V was cut by 4 bases and J by 3 bases, with 7 bases left in between. CDR3 protein: CASSSGPNQPQHF. The DNA of the CDR3 is TGTGCCAGCAGTTCAGGGCCCAATCAGCCCCAGCATTTT.

About this clone itself: The identical CDR3 is also encoded by other nucleotide sequences in the sample. The chain carries TRBV20-1 and TRBJ2-5; D ambiguous. V lost 5 bases to trimming and J lost 3 bases, with 7 bases between them. CDR1 DFQATT and CDR2 SNEGSKA come from the germline V gene (reference sequence). This CDR3 has 11 amino acids. CDR3 amino acids: CSASQKETQYF. CDR3 DNA sequence: TGCAGTGCTTCCCAGAAAGAGACCCAGTACTTC.

This chain joins TRBV4-2 and TRBJ2-3, with 10 bases fitting TRBD1. Germline V gives CDR1 LGHNA, CDR2 YNFKEQ. Losses at the gene ends were 4 bases for V and 3 bases for J; bases not matched to a gene: 7. The CDR3 totals 16 residues. The CDR3 protein is CASSLVPGQGTDTQYF. The DNA for the CDR3 is TGTGCCAGCAGCCTCGTCCCGGGACAGGGGACAGATACGCAGTATTTT.